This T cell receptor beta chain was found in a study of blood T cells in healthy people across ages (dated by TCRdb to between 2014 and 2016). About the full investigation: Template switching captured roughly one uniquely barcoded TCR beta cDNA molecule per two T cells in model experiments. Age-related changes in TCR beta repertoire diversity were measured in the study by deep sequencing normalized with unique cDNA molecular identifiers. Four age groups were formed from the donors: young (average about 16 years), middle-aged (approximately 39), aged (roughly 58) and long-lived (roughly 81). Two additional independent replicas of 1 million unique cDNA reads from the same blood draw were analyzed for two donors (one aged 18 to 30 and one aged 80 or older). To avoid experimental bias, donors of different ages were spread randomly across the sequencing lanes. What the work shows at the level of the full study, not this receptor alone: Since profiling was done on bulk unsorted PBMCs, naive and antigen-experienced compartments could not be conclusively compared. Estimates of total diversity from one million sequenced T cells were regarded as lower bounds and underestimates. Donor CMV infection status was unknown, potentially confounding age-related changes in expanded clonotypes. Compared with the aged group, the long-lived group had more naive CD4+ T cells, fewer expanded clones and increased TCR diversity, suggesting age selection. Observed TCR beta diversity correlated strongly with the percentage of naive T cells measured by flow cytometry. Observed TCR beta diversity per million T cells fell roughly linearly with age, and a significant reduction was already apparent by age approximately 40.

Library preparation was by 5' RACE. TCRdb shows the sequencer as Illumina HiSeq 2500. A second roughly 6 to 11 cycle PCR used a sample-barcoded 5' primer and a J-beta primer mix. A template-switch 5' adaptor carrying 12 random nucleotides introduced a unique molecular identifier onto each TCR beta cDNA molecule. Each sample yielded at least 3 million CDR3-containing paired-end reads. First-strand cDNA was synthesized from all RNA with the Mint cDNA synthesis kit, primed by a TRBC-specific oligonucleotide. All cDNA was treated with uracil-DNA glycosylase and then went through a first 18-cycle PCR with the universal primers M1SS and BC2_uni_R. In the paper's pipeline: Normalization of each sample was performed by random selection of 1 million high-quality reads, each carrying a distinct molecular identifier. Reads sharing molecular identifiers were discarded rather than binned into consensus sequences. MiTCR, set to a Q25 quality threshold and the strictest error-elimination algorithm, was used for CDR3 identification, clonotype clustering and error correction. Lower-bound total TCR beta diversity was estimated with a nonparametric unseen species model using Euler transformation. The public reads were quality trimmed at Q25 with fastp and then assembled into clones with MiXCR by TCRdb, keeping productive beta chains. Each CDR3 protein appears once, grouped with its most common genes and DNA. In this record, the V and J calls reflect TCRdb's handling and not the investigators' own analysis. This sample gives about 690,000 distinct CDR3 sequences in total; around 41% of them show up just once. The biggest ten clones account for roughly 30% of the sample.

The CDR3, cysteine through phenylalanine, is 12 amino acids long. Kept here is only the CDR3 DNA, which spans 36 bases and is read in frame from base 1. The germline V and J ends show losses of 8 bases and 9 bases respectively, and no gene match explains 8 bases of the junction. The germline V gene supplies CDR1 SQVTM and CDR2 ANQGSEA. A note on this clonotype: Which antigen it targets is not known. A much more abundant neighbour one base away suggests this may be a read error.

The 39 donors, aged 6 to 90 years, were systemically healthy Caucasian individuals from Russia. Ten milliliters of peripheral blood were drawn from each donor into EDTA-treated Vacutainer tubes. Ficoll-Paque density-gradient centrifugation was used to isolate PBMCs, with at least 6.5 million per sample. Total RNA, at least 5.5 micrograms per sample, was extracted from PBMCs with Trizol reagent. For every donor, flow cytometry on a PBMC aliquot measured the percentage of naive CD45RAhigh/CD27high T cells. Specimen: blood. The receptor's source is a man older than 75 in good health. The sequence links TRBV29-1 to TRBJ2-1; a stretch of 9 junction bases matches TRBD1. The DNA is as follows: TGCAGCAAACGGACAGGGGCCTGTGAGCAGTTCTTC. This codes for CSKRTGACEQFF.